One and the same sample provided the 10 T cell receptor beta chains below, sequenced in a study of T cells in Graves' hyperthyroidism and ophthalmopathy (dated by TCRdb to between 2018 and 2021). Library preparation employed multiplex PCR. The instrument was an Illumina HiSeq 2000. The TCR beta CDR3 regions were amplified from RNA transcripts. The TCR CDR3 was subjected to a first round of RT-PCR using the HTBI primer set and the Qiagen OneStep RT-PCR kit. Clones were called with MiXCR by TCRdb after fastp trimmed the public reads at Q25, and only in-frame beta chains were retained. Each CDR3 protein gets just one entry, which takes the most common genes and DNA from the rows behind it. This sample comprises hundreds of thousands of distinct CDR3 sequences, approximately 15% of them detected only once. The ten largest clones add up to more than 15% of the sample. The sequencing input was blood. These receptors were collected from a woman aged 18-29 years with Graves' hyperthyroidism.

This clonotype came up a few times. J is TRBJ2-2 and V is TRBV13; D remains unclear. This CDR3 is built from 17 residues. Deletions cut 1 base from V and 0 bases from J, with 12 bases between. Germline CDR1 PRHDT, CDR2 FYEKMQ (reference sequence). The CDR3: CASSLVGGPANTGELFF. The CDR3 DNA reads TGTGCCAGCAGCTTAGTGGGCGGTCCCGCGAACACCGGGGAGCTGTTTTTT. Filled out from reference TRBV13 and TRBJ2-2, the complete variable domain reads AAGVIQSPRHLIKEKRETATLKCYPIPRHDTVYWYQQGPGQDPQFLISFYEKMQSDKGSIPDRFSAQQFSDYHSELNMSSLELGDSALYFCASSLVGGPANTGELFFGEGSRLTVL.

This clonotype has ten or more counts. The V and J genes are TRBV11-3 and TRBJ2-3, with 8 bases fitting TRBD1. J gave up 4 bases and V 6 bases, and 6 bases lay outside the gene matches. The CDR3 has 14 amino acids. The germline V gene encodes CDR1 SGHNT and CDR2 YENEEA. The CDR3 loop reads CASRPGGSADTQYF. The CDR3 DNA follows: TGTGCCAGCAGACCAGGGGGCAGCGCAGATACGCAGTATTTT.

V is TRBV7-9 and J is TRBJ1-2; D gene uncertain. Germline CDR1 is SEHNR and CDR2 is FQNEAQ (reference sequence). The CDR3 loop spans 12 amino acids. V lost 3 bases, J lost 7 bases, and 9 bases lay in between. CDR3 residues: CASSLGYTGYTF. The CDR3 nucleotides read TGTGCCAGCAGCTTGGGGTACACTGGCTACACCTTC.

This clonotype occurred a few times. This rearrangement joins TRBV7-9 to TRBJ2-3; D is unresolved. CDR3 length: 14 amino acids. From germline, CDR1 is SEHNR and CDR2 FQNEAQ (reference sequence). Between the trimmed V and J ends, which lost 5 bases and 9 bases, there was a span of 18 bases. This chain's CDR3 is CASSSDTYLDTQYF. CDR3 bases: TGTGCCAGCAGCAGCGATACTTATTTAGACACGCAGTATTTT.

This clonotype has more than one count but fewer than ten. This chain connects TRBV5-1 to TRBJ2-1, with 11 bases matching TRBD2. J gave up 3 bases and V 3 bases, and 5 bases lay outside the gene matches. CDR3 length equals 16 residues. Germline loops: CDR1 SGHRS, CDR2 YFSETQ. The CDR3 DNA reads TGCGCCAGCAGCTCCTCCGGGACTAGCGGCTACAATGAGCAGTTCTTC. Translating gives CASSSSGTSGYNEQFF.

The CDR3 sequence: CASSATGVGANVLTF. CDR3 sequence (DNA): TGTGCCAGCAGCGCGACAGGGGTCGGGGCCAACGTCCTGACTTTC. The rearrangement uses TRBV7-9 and TRBJ2-6, with 8 nucleotides matching TRBD1. CDR3 size: 15 residues. The germline V gene encodes CDR1 SEHNR and CDR2 FQNEAQ (reference sequence). J gave up 4 bases and V 5 bases, and 4 bases lay outside the gene matches.

This clonotype was counted at least ten times. V is TRBV20-1 and J is TRBJ2-5; tentatively, D is TRBD1 (5 bases). With 3 bases removed from V and 3 bases from J, the gap between germline ends came to 11 bases. Germline CDR1 is DFQATT and CDR2 is SNEGSKA (reference sequence). The CDR3 totals 13 residues. The CDR3: CSARGQTKETQYF. Here the CDR3 DNA reads TGCAGTGCTAGGGGGCAGACAAAAGAGACCCAGTACTTC.

The chain uses TRBV6-4 and TRBJ2-1; the D gene is possibly TRBD2 (6 bases). Germline V CDR1 and CDR2: MRHNA, SNTAGT. The CDR3 covers 13 residues. V lost 6 bases, J lost 6 bases, and 12 bases lay in between. In DNA form, the CDR3 reads TGTGCCAGCAGCAGAACTAGCAGCAATGAGCAGTTCTTC. It is translated as CASSRTSSNEQFF.

This clonotype was found many times. The V and J genes are TRBV18 and TRBJ2-7, with 15 nucleotides matching TRBD2. V gave up 1 base and J gave up 7 bases; unmatched junction bases: 8. Germline values: CDR1 KGHSH, CDR2 LQKENI. The CDR3 runs 17 residues. CDR3 bases: TGTGCCAGCTCACCACTGGGACTAGCGGGAGGATTGGGTGAGCAGTACTTC. It encodes CASSPLGLAGGLGEQYF.

Remarks on this clonotype: The junction differs from germline at one of its ends, possibly a read error. V usage is TRBV7-2 and J usage is TRBJ2-5; D uncertain. Germline loops: CDR1 SGHTA, CDR2 FQGNSA. The CDR3 spans 13 residues. This CDR3 reads CASSESKYGTQYF. In DNA, the CDR3 is TGCGCCAGCAGTGAGTCCAAGTATGGGACCCAGTACTTC.